Shown below are 29 T cell receptor beta chains from a single sample sequenced in a study of blood T cells in healthy people across ages. Sample-barcoded 5' priming and a J-beta primer mix drove a second PCR of roughly 7 to 11 cycles. MiXCR was run by TCRdb on the 5' RACE reads, yielding one entry per CDR3 protein. The data hold around 1,000,000 distinct CDR3 sequences, with approximately 25% observed a single time. These data were also reused for a study on T cells of mothers and their children.

The specimen sequenced was blood. These TCRs come from a girl aged 2 to 9 in good health.

This clonotype was counted a few times. V usage is TRBV20-1 and J usage is TRBJ2-5, with D perhaps given as TRBD1 or TRBD2 (5 bases each). The J call is doubtful: the DNA matches TRBJ2-1 better. The CDR3 sequence is 14 residues long. In germline, CDR1 is DFQATT, CDR2 SNEGSKA (reference sequence). CDR3 coding DNA: TGCAGTGCTAGAGATAATATGAGGGGAGATGAGCAGTTCTTC. Its translation is CSARDNMRGDEQFF.

A few counts support this clonotype. V usage is TRBV3-1 and J usage is TRBJ2-7; D remains ambiguous. CDR1 LGHDT and CDR2 YNNKEL come from the germline V gene (reference sequence). The CDR3 sequence is 13 residues long. The CDR3 DNA reads TGTGCTACAGCCCCCCGCTCCCCTGGCGAGCAGTACTTC. Its translation is CATAPRSPGEQYF.

The chain has TRBV28 and TRBJ2-2, with a tentative D call TRBD2 (6 bases). This CDR3 comprises 13 residues. V gave up 4 bases and J gave up 6 bases, with 9 bases separating them. CDR1 and CDR2 (germline): MDHEN, SYDVKM. The CDR3 loop reads CASSWGEPGELFF. In DNA form, the CDR3 reads TGTGCCAGCAGTTGGGGGGAACCCGGGGAGCTGTTTTTT.

This clonotype was seen more than once but under ten times. The chain joins TRBV7-2 to TRBJ2-1, with D hard to call. Germline lookup yields CDR1 SGHTA and CDR2 FQGNSA. Deletions cut 3 bases from V and 6 bases from J, with 15 bases between. CDR3 size: 15 residues. The CDR3 DNA is TGTGCCAGCAGCTTTTACACCGGAGCGTTCAATGAGCAGTTCTTC. This translates into CASSFYTGAFNEQFF.

This clonotype was picked up many times. The chain links TRBV13 to TRBJ1-1, with D unclear. Germline lookup yields CDR1 PRHDT and CDR2 FYEKMQ (reference sequence). The V end was cut by 0 bases, the J end by 4 bases, with 3 bases between. CDR3 length: 12 amino acids. The CDR3 nucleotides are TGTGCCAGCAGCTTAGGTATCACTGAAGCTTTCTTT. This translates into CASSLGITEAFF.

In nucleotides, the CDR3 is TGCAGTGCTAGGTCTGGGACTACCAATGAGCAGTTCTTC. This sequence encodes CSARSGTTNEQFF. The chain links TRBV20-1 to TRBJ2-1, with TRBD2 matching over 7 bases. V lost 3 bases, J lost 6 bases, and 5 bases stayed unmatched. The CDR3 has 13 residues. Looked up from germline, CDR1 is DFQATT and CDR2 is SNEGSKA (reference sequence).

The chain links TRBV5-5 to TRBJ2-7, with a weak D call TRBD1 (6 bases). The length of the CDR3 is 15 residues. V gave up 1 base and J gave up 1 base, with 12 bases separating them. The germline V gene encodes CDR1 SGHKS and CDR2 YYEKEE (reference sequence). CDR3 coding DNA: TGTGCCAGCAGCTTGAAGCGGCAGGGGTCCTACGAGCAGTACTTC. Translated: CASSLKRQGSYEQYF. The whole variable domain, filled in from reference TRBV5-5 and TRBJ2-7, reads DAGVTQSPTHLIKTRGQQVTLRCSPISGHKSVSWYQQVLGQGPQFIFQYYEKEERGRGNFPDRFSARQFPNYSSELNVNALLLGDSALYLCASSLKRQGSYEQYFGPGTRLTVT.

This clonotype was counted a few times. The chain is built from TRBV6-5 and TRBJ1-5; 7 nucleotides agree with TRBD1. Losses at the gene ends were 5 bases for V and 4 bases for J; bases not matched to a gene: 5. In germline, CDR1 is MNHEY, CDR2 SVGAGI. This CDR3 has 14 amino acids. CDR3 DNA: TGTGCCAGCAGTGACGACAGGGTTAATCAGCCCCAGCATTTT. Protein: CASSDDRVNQPQHF.

In its sample, this clonotype was seen a few times. This chain joins TRBV4-3 and TRBJ1-1; D call uncertain. V dropped 1 base and J dropped 1 base, with 10 bases sitting between them. This CDR3 region has 15 residues. Looked up from germline, CDR1 is LGHNA and CDR2 is YSLEER. The CDR3 reads CASSQGSGSNTEAFF. CDR3 bases: TGCGCCAGCAGCCAAGGTTCTGGGTCGAACACTGAAGCTTTCTTT.

In DNA form, the CDR3 reads TGTGCCAGCAGGGGACACACTGAAGCTTTCTTT. This gives the protein CASRGHTEAFF. V and J are TRBV6-1 and TRBJ1-1; D may be TRBD1 (5 bases). CDR1 and CDR2 from the germline V gene are MNHNS and SASEGT. This CDR3 contains 11 residues. V was pared by 6 bases and J by 3 bases, with 5 bases between.

This clonotype was detected a few times. The rearrangement joins TRBV9 to TRBJ1-1; maybe TRBD1 (5 bases). Per the germline V gene, CDR1 is SGDLS and CDR2 is YYNGEE. V was clipped by 4 bases and J by 5 bases, with 18 bases between them. CDR3 size: 15 residues. CDR3 nucleotide sequence: TGTGCCAGCAGCCCCCGGGACGACGCGAGGACTGAAGCTTTCTTT. It yields the protein CASSPRDDARTEAFF.

V is TRBV3-1 and J is TRBJ2-4, with unresolved D. V was cut by 4 bases and J by 0 bases, with 7 bases left in between. The CDR3 extends over 14 amino acids. The germline V gene has CDR1 LGHDT and CDR2 YNNKEL (reference sequence). The CDR3 loop reads CASSLNSAKNIQYF. The CDR3, as DNA: TGTGCCAGCAGCCTGAACTCAGCCAAAAACATTCAGTACTTC.

This clonotype was counted only a few times. The CDR3 region has the DNA TGTGCCAGCAGTTTGAAAGGGTTAGCCAAAAACATTCAGTACTTC. Its protein is CASSLKGLAKNIQYF. The rearrangement links TRBV28 to TRBJ2-4; D call uncertain. V gave up 3 bases and J gave up 0 bases, with 9 bases separating them. Germline V gene lookup returns CDR1 MDHEN and CDR2 SYDVKM. The CDR3 is 15 amino acids.

The CDR3 spells CASSSEAETQYF. The CDR3 DNA is TGCGCCAGCAGCTCCGAGGCAGAGACCCAGTACTTC. The chain joins TRBV5-1 to TRBJ2-5; D is uncertain. CDR1 is SGHRS, CDR2 YFSETQ, per germline. This CDR3 spans 12 amino acids. V was shortened by 3 bases and J by 4 bases, with 7 bases between the two germline ends.

This clonotype occurred a few times. V gene TRBV9 combines with J gene TRBJ2-7; either TRBD1 or TRBD2 may fit D (5 bases each). The CDR3 contains 15 residues. The V gene's germline CDR1 is SGDLS and CDR2 YYNGEE. V was pared by 4 bases and J by 2 bases, with 16 bases between. The CDR3 sequence is CASSPGTLPPYEQYF. CDR3 nucleotide sequence: TGTGCCAGCAGCCCCGGGACCCTACCCCCCTACGAGCAGTACTTC.

The chain is built from TRBV25-1 and TRBJ1-2; TRBD1 is a possible D gene (5 bases). Germline V CDR1 and CDR2: MGHDK, SYGVNS. The CDR3 length is 15 residues. V gave up 6 bases and J gave up 6 bases, with 20 bases separating them. The chain's CDR3 is CASSALLQGGNGYTF. CDR3 coding DNA: TGTGCCAGCAGCGCCCTTCTCCAGGGAGGGAATGGCTACACCTTC.

A few counts support this clonotype. The chain joins TRBV7-2 to TRBJ1-6; D is ambiguous. The length of the CDR3 is 18 residues. Trimming stripped 5 bases from V and 0 bases from J, with 17 bases between. The germline gives CDR1 SGHTA, CDR2 FQGNSA. This CDR3 reads CASSRRFWESSYNSPLHF. As DNA, the CDR3 is TGTGCCAGCAGCCGCCGATTCTGGGAGAGCTCCTATAATTCACCCCTCCACTTT.

This sequence joins TRBV9 and TRBJ1-3; D gene ambiguous. V shed 6 bases and J shed 4 bases, with 14 bases lying between them. CDR3 length equals 14 residues. Germline assignment: CDR1 SGDLS and CDR2 YYNGEE. In nucleotides, the CDR3 is TGTGCCAGCAATGAGGAGGGATCAGGAAACACCATATATTTT. It is translated as CASNEEGSGNTIYF.

This clonotype was picked up a small number of times. The J gene is TRBJ1-2, the V gene TRBV7-2; D is unclear. Germline assignment: CDR1 SGHTA and CDR2 FQGNSA. The CDR3 has 12 residues. The V and J ends lost 8 bases and 4 bases respectively, with 11 bases between them. CDR3 bases: TGTGCCAGCCTGAGTGGGAGCTATGGCTACACCTTC. Its protein product is CASLSGSYGYTF. Together with reference TRBV7-2 and TRBJ1-2, the CDR3 gives the full variable domain: GAGVSQSPSNKVTEKGKDVELRCDPISGHTALYWYRQSLGQGLEFLIYFQGNSAPDKSGLPSDRFSAERTGGSVSTLTIQRTQQEDSAVYLCASLSGSYGYTFGSGTRLTVV.

This clonotype has more than one count but fewer than ten. The chain uses TRBV29-1 and TRBJ1-2; TRBD1 is a possible D gene (6 bases). Trimming pared 1 base from V and 8 bases from J, leaving 14 bases between. The CDR3 consists of 13 residues. Looked up from germline, CDR1 is SQVTM and CDR2 is ANQGSEA. In nucleotides, the CDR3 is TGCAGCGTTGAAGGGTCAGGGGAATACGGCTACACCTTC. Translation gives CSVEGSGEYGYTF.

This clonotype was counted between two and nine times. The chain has TRBV5-5 and TRBJ2-5; D unresolved. Gene TRBJ2-7 matches the end of the DNA better, so the J call may be wrong. The germline V gene has CDR1 SGHKS and CDR2 YYEKEE (reference sequence). This CDR3 comprises 15 residues. CDR3 in amino acids: CASSLLPDARYEQYF. DNA for the CDR3: TGTGCCAGCAGCTTACTCCCGGACGCTAGATACGAGCAGTACTTC.

The sample holds a few counts of this clonotype. This chain links TRBV29-1 with TRBJ2-5, with 9 bases lining up with TRBD2. The J call may be wrong; the DNA end is better matched by TRBJ2-1. This CDR3 contains 14 residues. In germline, CDR1 is SQVTM, CDR2 ANQGSEA. DNA of the CDR3: TGCAGCGGGAGACTAGCGGATTCATACAATGAGCAGTTCTTC. This sequence encodes CSGRLADSYNEQFF.

This clonotype was observed a handful of times. This chain joins TRBV7-2 and TRBJ2-1; no clear D. There are 15 residues in the CDR3. Trimming shortened V by 5 bases and J by 9 bases, and 20 bases separated the two germline ends. CDR1 and CDR2 (germline): SGHTA, FQGNSA. CDR3 residues: CASSGEAVVASEQFF. The CDR3 region has the DNA TGTGCCAGCAGCGGTGAAGCAGTTGTGGCGAGTGAGCAGTTCTTC.

This clonotype was recorded only once. The gene calls are TRBV15 and TRBJ2-5; D gene ambiguous. Per germline, CDR1 LNHNV and CDR2 YYDKDF (reference sequence). V lost 4 bases, J lost 2 bases, and 14 bases lay in between. The CDR3 is 15 residues long. CDR3: CATSNEDAQQETQYF. The CDR3 nucleotides read TGTGCCACCAGCAATGAGGACGCTCAACAAGAGACCCAGTACTTC.

The gene calls are TRBV29-1 and TRBJ2-5; D call uncertain. The assigned J gene may be wrong: the sequence end matches TRBJ2-1 better. Germline V CDR1 and CDR2: SQVTM, ANQGSEA. This CDR3 comprises 14 residues. The CDR3 here is CSVDGRPDHNEQFF. The CDR3 DNA follows: TGCAGCGTTGACGGCAGGCCTGACCACAATGAGCAGTTCTTC.

V is TRBV6-1 and J is TRBJ2-5; D is uncertain. Germline V CDR1 and CDR2: MNHNS, SASEGT. Trimming removed 2 bases from V and 4 bases from J, with 14 bases in between. The CDR3 is 15 amino acids. The CDR3 reads CASSENTSSPETQYF. The CDR3 nucleotides read TGTGCCAGCAGTGAAAACACATCATCACCAGAGACCCAGTACTTC.

This chain joins TRBV20-1 and TRBJ1-4, with D possibly matching TRBD1 (5 bases). This CDR3 is built from 13 residues. Germline loops: CDR1 DFQATT, CDR2 SNEGSKA (reference sequence). Deletions cut 1 base from V and 5 bases from J, with 8 bases between. The CDR3 nucleotides are TGCAGTGCTAGAGGGTACAGGAATGAAAAACTGTTTTTT. This codes for CSARGYRNEKLFF.

The V and J genes are TRBV6-6 and TRBJ1-6; 8 bases align to TRBD1. The length of the CDR3 is 16 residues. V lost 0 bases, J lost 7 bases, and 5 bases stayed unmatched. Per germline, CDR1 MNHNY and CDR2 SVGAGI (reference sequence). CDR3 loop: CASSYSPPGGNSPLHF. The CDR3 coding sequence is TGTGCCAGCAGTTACTCGCCCCCAGGGGGCAATTCACCCCTCCACTTT.

The gene calls are TRBV25-1 and TRBJ2-7, with TRBD1 matching over 7 bases. V shed 6 bases and J 4 bases; nucleotides not matched to a gene: 6. CDR1 and CDR2 from the germline V gene are MGHDK and SYGVNS. The CDR3 contains 13 residues. This chain's CDR3 is CASRNTGQYEQYF. In DNA, the CDR3 is TGTGCCAGCAGGAATACGGGACAGTACGAGCAGTACTTC.